The present entry profiles one TCR beta chain with its context. Antigen unknown. This entry comes from a study of glioma-infiltrating T cells. Turning to the study itself: Samples included WHO grade II oligodendrogliomas or astrocytomas and initial-diagnosis grade IV glioblastomas.

Study-level results: Non-neoplastic patients had below-expected tissue-blood divergence, while all gliomas exceeded expectation. Patients with low tissue-blood divergence carried a signature set of shared blood CDR3 motifs.

Using RNA template, CDR3s of TCR alpha and beta were amplified with iRepertoire arm-PCR. Input was roughly 100-450 ng of tissue mRNA or PBMC total RNA. TCRdb re-derived calls from the multiplex PCR reads in MiXCR, one entry per CDR3 protein. The sample consists of around 350,000 distinct CDR3 sequences, around 38% of them appearing once. Trimming at V came to 2 bases and at J to 6 bases, leaving 12 bases not matched to a gene. CDR3 size: 16 residues. Sequences were obtained from glioma tissue, nonneoplastic brain tissue, or PBMCs (not recorded which). The source is a human donor with low-grade glioma or glioblastoma, undergoing nonglioma brain surgery, or in good health (not recorded which). This rearrangement joins TRBV12-3 or TRBV12-4 to TRBJ1-2; 7 bases are a match to TRBD1. The CDR3 nucleotides read TGTGCCAGCAGTTTAACTACTACAGGGGTTCGGGATGGCTACACCTTC. This gives the protein CASSLTTTGVRDGYTF.